The T cell receptor (beta chain) under discussion was sequenced for a study of regulatory T cells in long-lasting Graves disease. Overall study context: The term persistent Graves' disease signified upward of 5 years on antithyroid drugs with positive TSH receptor antibodies. Overall study findings and caveats: Newly diagnosed disease favored TRBV20-1 and TRBJ2-1 over persistent disease.

Building the TCR beta libraries relied on iRepertoire HTBI primers, and CDR3 regions underwent Arm-PCR. TCRdb ran MiXCR on the multiplex PCR reads and lists one entry per CDR3 protein. The sample holds approximately 470,000 distinct CDR3 sequences; less than 25% are singletons and the top ten take 6.5% to 8%. Sample time point: persistent/refractory GD, antithyroid drugs over 5 years with positive TRAb. Following extraction of RNA from PBMCs, that RNA was used to make the TCR library. With EDTA tubes as the receptacles, approximately 10 milliliters of peripheral blood were drawn. In its sample, this clonotype was seen a few times. Its antigen is as yet unknown. Germline CDR1 is PRHDT and CDR2 is FYEKMQ (reference sequence). V shed 0 bases and J shed 0 bases, with 17 bases lying between them. The CDR3 spans 19 residues.

The TCR comes from a female donor with Graves disease. The specimen was peripheral blood mononuclear cells (PBMCs), collected when the disease was refractory, from a patient treated with antithyroid drugs. The chain carries TRBV13 and TRBJ2-2; unclear D gene. The CDR3 DNA reads TGTGCCAGCAGCTTAGGGAAGGTCTATAGGCTGACGAACACCGGGGAGCTGTTTTTT. This translates into CASSLGKVYRLTNTGELFF.